These T cell receptor beta chains were read from a single sample in a study of cytomegalovirus exposure and HLA in healthy donors. The table came from immunoSEQ multiplex PCR; TCRdb's copy has only in-frame clones and leaves some out. Here the sample spans around 150,000 clones, around 89% being singletons. Sequenced sample: PBMCs. The receptors were gathered from a man younger than 30 in good health and CMV-seronegative. CDR3s include the opening cysteine and the closing phenylalanine or tryptophan. Each record gives: clone size, V gene, J gene, D gene, CDR3 DNA, CDR3 protein. D genes are given only for firm matches. Size is omitted from some rows. Given values are once, few, many or a class for expanded clones.

-	TRBV5-6	TRBJ1-1	TRBD1	TGTGCCAGCAGCTTGAATAGCAGGGGGACTGAAGCTTTCTTT	CASSLNSRGTEAFF
-	TRBV6-1	TRBJ2-5	TRBD1	TGTGCCAGCAGCGAGGACAGGGGCGAGGTCGAGACCCAGTACTTC	CASSEDRGEVETQYF
-	TRBV25-1	TRBJ2-7	TRBD2	TGTGCCAGCAGGGGGGGGTCCCCCCCCTACGAGCAGTACTTC	CASRGGSPPYEQYF
-	TRBV19	TRBJ1-2	-	TGTGCCAGTAGGGGTCGGGGGGCACATGGCTACACCTTC	CASRGRGAHGYTF
-	TRBV5-1	TRBJ2-3	-	TGCGCCAGCAGCGCGGGGTTCACAGATACGCAGTATTTT	CASSAGFTDTQYF
-	TRBV5-6	TRBJ2-3	-	TGTGCCAGCAGCACCGGGGGGCCAGATACGCAGTATTTT	CASSTGGPDTQYF
-	TRBV27	TRBJ2-7	TRBD2	TGTGCCAGCAGTTTATCGTCTTCCGGGACTAGCGATTACGAGCAGTACTTC	CASSLSSSGTSDYEQYF
-	TRBV5-4	TRBJ1-1	TRBD1	TGTGCCAGCAGCGCCCGGGACAGGGGGCGCAAAGGCACTGAAGCTTTCTTT	CASSARDRGRKGTEAFF
-	TRBV28	TRBJ1-6	TRBD1	TGTGCCAGCGCTTCGACAGGGCCGTATAATTCACCCCTCCACTTT	CASASTGPYNSPLHF
few	TRBV11-2	TRBJ1-2	-	TGTGCCAGCAGCTTAGGGGCGGGACCCAACTATGGCTACACCTTC	CASSLGAGPNYGYTF
-	TRBV6-6	TRBJ2-5	TRBD2	TGTGCCAGCAGTACGTCCGCCGGGAGGGGGGAGACCCAGTACTTC	CASSTSAGRGETQYF
-	TRBV7-8	TRBJ2-3	-	TGTGCCAGCGGGACGGACAGACGCACAGATACGCAGTATTTT	CASGTDRRTDTQYF
-	TRBV27	TRBJ2-1	TRBD2	TGTGCCAGCAGTTTTCGGGGGGGATCCTACAATGAGCAGTTCTTC	CASSFRGGSYNEQFF
-	TRBV9	TRBJ2-7	-	TGTGCCAGCAGCGGAGGGGGGCAGGGGGCCTACGAGCAGTACTTC	CASSGGGQGAYEQYF
-	TRBV2	TRBJ1-1	-	TGTGCCAGCAGGGACAGATTGAACACTGAAGCTTTCTTT	CASRDRLNTEAFF
-	TRBV2	TRBJ1-5	TRBD1	TGTGCCAGCAGTGTTGAGGGGACAGGGGGACAGCCCCAGCATTTT	CASSVEGTGGQPQHF
-	TRBV27	TRBJ1-2	-	TGTGCCAGCAGTTTTGCGCAGGGGCGGTATGGCTACACCTTC	CASSFAQGRYGYTF
-	TRBV6-6	TRBJ2-1	TRBD1	TGTGCCAGCAGTTACGGAGGACAGGGCTACAATGAGCAGTTCTTC	CASSYGGQGYNEQFF
-	TRBV5-1	TRBJ2-5	TRBD2	TGCGCCAGCAGCTTGATGGGTAGCGGGGGGGCCCAAGAGACCCAGTACTTC	CASSLMGSGGAQETQYF
-	TRBV27	TRBJ2-7	TRBD1	TGTGCCAGCAGTTTATTAACAGGGGGCTTACCCTCCTACGAGCAGTACTTC	CASSLLTGGLPSYEQYF
-	TRBV7-6	TRBJ2-7	TRBD2	TGTGCCAGCAGCAACAAAGGGGCGGGAGACTACGAGCAGTACTTC	CASSNKGAGDYEQYF
-	TRBV27	TRBJ1-2	TRBD1	TGTGCCAGCGGGACAGACTATGGCTACACCTTC	CASGTDYGYTF
-	TRBV7-8	TRBJ1-4	TRBD1	TGTGCCAGCAGCTTCTCAAAGGGGGCGAATCGAGAAAAACTGTTTTTT	CASSFSKGANREKLFF
-	TRBV4-3	TRBJ2-2	-	TGCGCCAGCAGCCAAGAACCTGTCGAACTCTGGCTAGCGAACACCGGGGAGCTGTTTTTT	CASSQEPVELWLANTGELFF
-	TRBV5-1	TRBJ1-4	-	TGCGCCAGCAGCCGGGACAATAATGAAAAACTGTTTTTT	CASSRDNNEKLFF
-	TRBV21-1	TRBJ2-7	-	TGTGCCAGCAGCAAATACTCGCGGGATAACGAGCAGTACTTC	CASSKYSRDNEQYF
-	TRBV4-2	TRBJ2-3	TRBD2	TGTGCCAGCAGCGACCCGGGACTAGCGGGTAGCACAGATACGCAGTATTTT	CASSDPGLAGSTDTQYF
-	TRBV28	TRBJ1-2	-	TGTGCCAGCAGTTTAATGCGTCAGGGATCCGATGGCTACACCTTC	CASSLMRQGSDGYTF
-	TRBV10-1	TRBJ2-1	TRBD2	TGCGCCAGCAGTGAGTCCCAAGCGGGAGGTTGGAATGAGCAGTTCTTC	CASSESQAGGWNEQFF
-	TRBV4-3	TRBJ2-1	TRBD2	TGCGCCAGCAGTGGCCCCGGGACTAGCGGGAGGGCACTATCCTACAATGAGCAGTTCTTC	CASSGPGTSGRALSYNEQFF
-	TRBV19	TRBJ2-2	TRBD1	TGTGCCAGTAGCAACTTACAGGGGACCGGGGAGCTGTTTTTT	CASSNLQGTGELFF
-	TRBV11-2	TRBJ1-2	TRBD1	TGTGCCAGCAGCTTCCGGACAGGGGGCGGCTACACCTTC	CASSFRTGGGYTF
-	TRBV4-2	TRBJ2-4	TRBD2	TGTGCCAGCAGCCAAGAATCAGGGCTAGCGGGAGGGTTGGACATTCAGTACTTC	CASSQESGLAGGLDIQYF
-	TRBV10-1	TRBJ2-3	TRBD2	TGCGCCAGCAGTGAGTCGTCGGGGGGAGATACGCAGTATTTT	CASSESSGGDTQYF
-	TRBV29-1	TRBJ2-7	-	TGCAGCGTTGAAACAGGGAAGTCCTACGAGCAGTACTTC	CSVETGKSYEQYF
-	TRBV7-6	TRBJ2-1	TRBD2	TGTGCCAGCAGCTTGGGACTAGCGGTCTACAATGAGCAGTTCTTC	CASSLGLAVYNEQFF
once	TRBV27	TRBJ2-2	TRBD2	TGTGCCAGCAGCGTCGGGACTAGCGGGCCTTACCTTCAGAACACCGGGGAGCTGTTTTTT	CASSVGTSGPYLQNTGELFF
-	TRBV28	TRBJ2-7	TRBD1	TGTGCCAGCAGTGCCGGACAGGGGTATGAGCAGTACTTC	CASSAGQGYEQYF
once	TRBV19	TRBJ2-1	-	TGTGCCAGTAGTATACCGGCCCCGGGCTACAATGAGCAGTTCTTC	CASSIPAPGYNEQFF
-	TRBV5-1	TRBJ2-7	-	TGCGCCAGCAGCTTGGAAGGCGTTGCGGCCTACGAGCAGTACTTC	CASSLEGVAAYEQYF
-	TRBV27	TRBJ2-1	TRBD2	TGTGCCAGCAGTTTGGGACTAGCGGGCCCCTACAATGAGCAGTTCTTC	CASSLGLAGPYNEQFF
-	TRBV4-2	TRBJ2-7	TRBD1	TGTGCCAGCAGCCAAGATCGAAACGGGACAGGGTCGGGTTTTCAGTACTTC	CASSQDRNGTGSGFQYF
-	TRBV4-3	TRBJ2-1	TRBD2	TGCGCCAGCAGCCAAGATGGGACTAGCGGGTGGGATGAGCAGTTCTTC	CASSQDGTSGWDEQFF
-	TRBV6-6	TRBJ2-7	TRBD1	TGTGCCAGCATATCACACAGGGGTCCCTACGAGCAGTACTTC	CASISHRGPYEQYF
-	TRBV27	TRBJ2-2	-	TGTGCCAGCAGTGTAGGGGGCGGGGAGCTGTTTTTT	CASSVGGGELFF
once	TRBV21-1	TRBJ1-5	-	TGTGCCAGCAGCTACTCCGGGACAGGGGTCCATTATAGCAATCAGCCCCAGCATTTT	CASSYSGTGVHYSNQPQHF
-	TRBV13	TRBJ2-5	TRBD2	TGTGCCAGCAGCTTAGGGAGCGGGGGGGAGACCCAGTACTTC	CASSLGSGGETQYF
-	TRBV28	TRBJ2-2	-	TGTGCCAGCAGCCTAAGGACACTGGCGAACACCGGGGAGCTGTTTTTT	CASSLRTLANTGELFF
-	TRBV7-9	TRBJ1-2	TRBD1	TGTGCCAGCAGCTCAAAGGTTACGTTACAGGGGCCAGACTATGGCTACACCTTC	CASSSKVTLQGPDYGYTF
-	TRBV10-3	TRBJ1-4	TRBD1	TGTGCCATCATAGGAAGACAGGGGCTGGATGAAAAACTGTTTTTT	CAIIGRQGLDEKLFF
-	TRBV7-9	TRBJ1-2	-	TGTGCCAGCAGCATCGTCGCAGTTTCCTATGGCTACACCTTC	CASSIVAVSYGYTF
once	TRBV14	TRBJ1-2	-	TGTGCCAGCAGCCAAGATCTCGGTGTTTTGCGGGGCTACACCTTC	CASSQDLGVLRGYTF
-	TRBV7-2	TRBJ1-1	-	TGTGCCAGCAGCTCCACAGGTTACACTGAAGCTTTCTTT	CASSSTGYTEAFF
-	TRBV4-1	TRBJ2-6	-	TGCGCCAGCACCAGGGGTTCTGGGGCCAACGTCCTGACTTTC	CASTRGSGANVLTF
-	TRBV28	TRBJ1-1	-	TGTGCCAGCAGTTTGGGCAGGGTGATACGAGCTTTCTTT	CASSLGRVIRAFF